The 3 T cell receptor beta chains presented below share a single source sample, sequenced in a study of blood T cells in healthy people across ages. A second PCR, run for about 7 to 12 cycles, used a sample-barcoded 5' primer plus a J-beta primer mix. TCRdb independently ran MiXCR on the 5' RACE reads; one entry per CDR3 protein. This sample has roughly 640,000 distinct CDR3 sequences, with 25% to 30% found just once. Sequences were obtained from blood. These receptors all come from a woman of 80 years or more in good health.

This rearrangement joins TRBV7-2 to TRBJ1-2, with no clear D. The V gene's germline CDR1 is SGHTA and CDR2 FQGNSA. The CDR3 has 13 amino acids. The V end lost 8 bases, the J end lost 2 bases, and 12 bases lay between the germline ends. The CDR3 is CASHKEGNYGYTF. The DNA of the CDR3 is TGTGCCAGCCATAAGGAGGGAAACTATGGCTACACCTTC.

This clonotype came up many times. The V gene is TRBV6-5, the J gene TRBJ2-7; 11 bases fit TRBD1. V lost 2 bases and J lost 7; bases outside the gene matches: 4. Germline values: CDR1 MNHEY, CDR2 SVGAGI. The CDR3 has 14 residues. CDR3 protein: CASSYGQGAGEQYF. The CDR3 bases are TGTGCCAGCAGTTACGGACAGGGGGCGGGGGAGCAGTACTTC.

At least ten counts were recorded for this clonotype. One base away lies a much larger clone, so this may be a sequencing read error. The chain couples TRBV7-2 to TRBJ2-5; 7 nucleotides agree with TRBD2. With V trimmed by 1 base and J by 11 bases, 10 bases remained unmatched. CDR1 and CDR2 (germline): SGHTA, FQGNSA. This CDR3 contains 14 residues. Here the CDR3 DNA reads TGTGCCAGCAGCTTAGGGGCGGGAGAGAATGAGCAGTACTTC. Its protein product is CASSLGAGENEQYF.